This TCR beta chain was obtained from a study of T cell responses to AZD1222 COVID-19 vaccine (dated by TCRdb to 2020 to 2023). Turning to the overall study: AZD1222 recipients whose second dose came at about 4 weeks and those whose second dose came at about 12 weeks were combined into one group, since spike-specific TCR depth and breadth did not differ between the two schedules. A total of just over 230 trial participants underwent TCR sequencing, of whom about 210 had received two doses of AZD1222 and about 25 had received two doses of the MenACWY control vaccine. Trial participants were enrolled by age into subgroups of 18-55, 56-69 and 70-plus years, and about 150, 27 and 61 TCR-sequenced participants, respectively, were included in these subgroups.

The intended sense of this specimen's time point label: baseline before first vaccination. Samples from vaccinated people were obtained from the UK trials COV001 and COV002, which included a single-blind randomized controlled phase 2/3 trial of AZD1222 (ChAdOx1 nCoV-19) in healthy adults. For TCRbeta chain sequencing, PBMC samples from trial participants were taken at day 0 and at day 28 after the second dose. Taken from the germline V gene (reference sequence), the CDR1 and CDR2 loops are SEHNR and FQNEAQ. V is shortened by 5 bases, J by 1 base, and the region joining them spans 11 bases. The CDR3 contains 14 residues, cysteine and phenylalanine counted. Only the CDR3 DNA stays, 42 bases, in frame from base 1. Overall study results and their limits: The whole spike protein was spanned by vaccine-associated CD4 TCRs, and dominant responses were seen in regions 160-218 and 743-854. The 56-69-year group was small, and its depth increase did not reach significance, likely because of low power. Participants were mostly white British and included more females than males, and it was suggested by the authors that clonal diversity may have been underestimated. Conclusions about previously exposed vaccinees are limited because only five to seven AZD1222 recipients were SARS-CoV-2 seropositive at baseline. After two AZD1222 doses, both the breadth and the depth of spike-specific TCRs were significantly higher than at day 0 and than in MenACWY recipients. Because no samples from the day 14 peak response were available, repertoires could be characterized only after the peak T cell response. Epitopes outside the regions mutated in the B.1.351 and B.1.1.7 variants were reportedly recognized by nearly half of the unique spike-specific TCRs.

The CDR3 regions of human TCRbeta chains were analyzed by immunosequencing. In the paper's pipeline: Repertoire TCRs were matched against a reference library of SARS-CoV-2-specific TCRs generated with the MIRA antigen-specificity platform. Breadth was defined as the fraction of unique TCRs that were SARS-CoV-2-associated. Depth was defined as the fraction of total T cells that were SARS-CoV-2-associated. Using the MIRA data, each spike-specific TCR was assigned both to the spike region to which the TCR was reactive and to a CD4 or CD8 class. Log10-transformed breadth and depth values were compared by one-way ANOVA with Sidak's multiple comparisons tests. The source is immuneACCESS, and TCRdb retained only in-frame sequences with V and J called. Part of the clones is not carried over; for the studies checked, unresolved V genes explain less than half of this, and the remainder is unexplained. That table supplies the V and J calls and clone size; D and trimming were determined from the DNA. The sample profile shows about 100,000 clones; around 87% of them were found once. The ten most abundant clones make up more than 15% of the sample.

This clone was seen just once. It lacks a known antigen. No much larger clone exists at a distance of one base, and base qualities are not known. This specimen consisted of peripheral blood, obtained on day 0 of AZD1222 vaccination. In this chain, TRBV7-9 is recombined with TRBJ1-1; there is no confident call for the D gene. The receptor's source is an adult in good health. The CDR3 sequence is CASSEDGRNTEAFF. Here is the DNA: TGTGCCAGCAGCGAGGACGGAAGGAACACTGAAGCTTTCTTT.